This TCR beta chain appears in the sequencing data of a study of CD8 T cells in Susac syndrome. Sequencing targeted TCR beta in T cells from blood (CD8+ and CD4+). TEMRA cells were enriched by FACS, while CD8+ and CD4+ T cells were obtained through a negative isolation that was performed magnetically. Reverse transcription used roughly 0.45 to 1 ug RNA and random hexamers. Coverage of TCR beta CDR3 amplification by immunoSEQ multiplex PCR extended to 54 Vbeta and 13 Jbeta. Using its own MiXCR run on the immunoSEQ multiplex PCR reads, TCRdb lists one record per CDR3 protein. The data hold 65,000 to 80,000 distinct CDR3 sequences, with 75% to 95% observed a single time. V trimming: 3 bases; J trimming: 10 bases; junction bases outside the gene matches: 7. Germline CDR1 reads DFQATT; CDR2 reads SNEGSKA (reference sequence). The CDR3 spans 14 residues.

The sequenced material came from CD8+ T cells from PBMCs. The source of this sequence is a human donor with multiple sclerosis. This chain connects TRBV20-1 to TRBJ1-6, with 9 bases aligning to TRBD1. As DNA, the CDR3 is TGCAGTGCTAGGAGGGACAGGGAATCCTCACCCCTCCACTTT. Translating gives CSARRDRESSPLHF.